The 12 T cell receptor beta chains below come from one sample, sequenced in a study of blood T cell repertoires in COVID-19. Clones were read by immunoSEQ multiplex PCR, and TCRdb kept only the in-frame ones, dropping some. The sample contains some 69,000 clones, approximately 92% of which appear only once. Sequencing used peripheral blood. Receptors originate from a woman between 50 and 59 years old with active COVID-19.

The chain's CDR3 is CASTRGTPEGSPLHF. CDR3 nucleotides: TGTGCCAGCACCCGGGGGACGCCTGAGGGTTCACCCCTCCACTTT. The J gene is TRBJ1-6, the V gene TRBV6-5; D possibly corresponds to TRBD1 (5 bases). The CDR3 contains 15 residues. CDR1 and CDR2 from the germline V gene are MNHEY and SVGAGI. The ends were cut back, 7 bases at V and 9 bases at J, with 19 bases in the middle.

Notes on this clone: The junction and the germline gene differ at one end; a read error may be behind it. The chain carries TRBV6-5 and TRBJ2-1, with TRBD1 matching 7 bases. Germline CDR1 MNHEY, CDR2 SVGAGI. The CDR3 is 15 residues long. CDR3 protein: CASSRDRASYNEQFF. DNA for the CDR3: TGTGCTAGCAGCCGGGACAGAGCCTCCTACAATGAGCAGTTCTTC.

This chain connects TRBV19 to TRBJ1-2; D is perhaps TRBD1 (5 bases). Trimming took 2 bases from V and 2 from J, leaving 9 bases between them. CDR3 size: 14 residues. Germline V gene data show CDR1 as LNHDA and CDR2 as SQIVND (reference sequence). The CDR3 reads CASSINQGNYGYTF. Written as DNA, the CDR3 is TGTGCCAGTAGTATAAATCAGGGAAACTATGGCTACACCTTC.

This chain joins TRBV5-1 and TRBJ2-1, with D tentatively TRBD1 (6 bases). Trimming pared 1 base from V and 5 bases from J, leaving 13 bases between. The CDR3 has 15 amino acids. Germline values: CDR1 SGHRS, CDR2 YFSETQ. The CDR3 here is CASSLFQGRNNEQFF. CDR3 nucleotide sequence: TGCGCCAGCAGCTTGTTTCAGGGGCGGAACAATGAGCAGTTCTTC.

The CDR3 region has the DNA TGTGCCAGCAGTTTTTACGGCGGACAGGGCAGGGGCTACACCTTC. This codes for CASSFYGGQGRGYTF. V usage is TRBV28 and J usage is TRBJ1-2; 8 nucleotides match TRBD1. The germline CDR1 and CDR2 sequences are MDHEN and SYDVKM. This CDR3 comprises 15 residues. Unmatched junction bases numbered 11, after V lost 3 bases and J lost 8 bases.

V is TRBV29-1 and J is TRBJ2-5; D call uncertain. Trimming removed 0 bases from V and 0 bases from J, with 5 bases in between. This CDR3 contains 13 residues. Germline loops: CDR1 SQVTM, CDR2 ANQGSEA. The CDR3 reads CSVEELYQETQYF. The CDR3 bases are TGCAGCGTTGAAGAACTGTACCAAGAGACCCAGTACTTC.

This rearrangement joins TRBV6-6 to TRBJ2-1; 8 bases align to TRBD2. Germline V gene lookup returns CDR1 MNHNY and CDR2 SVGAGI (reference sequence). V was pared by 2 bases and J by 6 bases, with 6 bases of the junction left unmatched. The CDR3 is made up of 15 amino acids. In DNA, the CDR3 is TGTGCCAGCAGTTACCCCGAGGCGGGGGGCAATGAGCAGTTCTTC. This gives the protein CASSYPEAGGNEQFF.

This chain joins TRBV27 and TRBJ2-7; 9 positions match TRBD2. Trimming cost V 5 bases and J 8 bases; bases outside gene matches: 10. The CDR3 is made up of 14 amino acids. Germline V gene lookup returns CDR1 MNHEY and CDR2 SMNVEV (reference sequence). CDR3 nucleotide sequence: TGTGCCAGCAGTCTAGCGGGGTCGGGCAGCCAGCAGTACTTC. Translated, it gives CASSLAGSGSQQYF.

This sequence joins TRBV9 and TRBJ2-7; TRBD2 aligns across 10 bases. The CDR3 is 16 residues long. V was pared by 3 bases and J by 0 bases, with 6 bases of the junction left unmatched. From germline, CDR1 is SGDLS and CDR2 YYNGEE. The CDR3 sequence is CASSAEASGGSYEQYF. As DNA, the CDR3 is TGTGCCAGCAGCGCCGAAGCTAGCGGGGGCTCCTACGAGCAGTACTTC.

The V and J genes are TRBV29-1 and TRBJ1-5; D is ambiguous. V was clipped by 6 bases and J by 0 bases, with 12 bases between them. The CDR3 spans 14 residues. CDR1 and CDR2 from the germline V gene are SQVTM and ANQGSEA. DNA of the CDR3: TGCAGCGTCCAGGTATTGGGTAGCAATCAGCCCCAGCATTTT. This sequence encodes CSVQVLGSNQPQHF.

This chain connects TRBV14 to TRBJ2-7, with D perhaps matching TRBD2 (5 bases). V was shortened by 0 bases and J by 8 bases, with 11 bases between the two germline ends. The CDR3 is 13 amino acids. From germline, CDR1 is SGHDN and CDR2 FVKESK. This CDR3 is CASSQDRTGKQYF. In DNA, the CDR3 is TGTGCCAGCAGCCAAGATAGAACGGGGAAGCAGTACTTC.

The V gene is TRBV27, the J gene TRBJ1-1, with 8 bases matching TRBD1. The CDR3 runs 16 residues. Trimming at V came to 5 bases and at J to 3 bases, leaving 11 bases not matched to a gene. From germline, CDR1 is MNHEY and CDR2 SMNVEV (reference sequence). CDR3 nucleotide sequence: TGTGCCAGCAGTCCCTGGACAGGGTCTTGGGACACTGAAGCTTTCTTT. The encoded protein is CASSPWTGSWDTEAFF.